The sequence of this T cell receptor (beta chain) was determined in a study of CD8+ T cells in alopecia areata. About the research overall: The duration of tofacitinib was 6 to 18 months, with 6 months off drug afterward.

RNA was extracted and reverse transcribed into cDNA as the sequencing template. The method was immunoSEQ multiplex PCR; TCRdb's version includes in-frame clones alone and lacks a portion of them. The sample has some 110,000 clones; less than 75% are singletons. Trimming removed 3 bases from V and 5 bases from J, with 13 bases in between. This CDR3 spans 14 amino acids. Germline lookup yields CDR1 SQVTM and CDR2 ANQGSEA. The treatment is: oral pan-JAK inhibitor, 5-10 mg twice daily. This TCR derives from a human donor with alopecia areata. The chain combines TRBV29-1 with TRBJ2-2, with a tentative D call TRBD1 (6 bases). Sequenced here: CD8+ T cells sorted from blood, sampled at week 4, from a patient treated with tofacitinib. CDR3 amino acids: CSVDVAGDTGELFF. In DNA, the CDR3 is TGCAGCGTTGATGTCGCAGGGGATACCGGGGAGCTGTTTTTT.